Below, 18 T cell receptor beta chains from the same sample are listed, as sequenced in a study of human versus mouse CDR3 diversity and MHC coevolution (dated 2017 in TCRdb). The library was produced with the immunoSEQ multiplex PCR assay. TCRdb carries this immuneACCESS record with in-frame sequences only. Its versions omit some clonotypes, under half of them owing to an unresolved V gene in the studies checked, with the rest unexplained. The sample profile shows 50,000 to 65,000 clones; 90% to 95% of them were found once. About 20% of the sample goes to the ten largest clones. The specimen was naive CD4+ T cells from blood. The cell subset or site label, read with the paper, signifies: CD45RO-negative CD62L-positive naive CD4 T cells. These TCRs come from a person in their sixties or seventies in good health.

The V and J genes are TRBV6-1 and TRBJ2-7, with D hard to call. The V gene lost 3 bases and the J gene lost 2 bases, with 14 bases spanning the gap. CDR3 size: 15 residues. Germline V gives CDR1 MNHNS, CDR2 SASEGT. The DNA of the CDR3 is TGTGCCAGCAGTGAGGCCGTAGCTGCCCCCTACGAGCAGTACTTC. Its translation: CASSEAVAAPYEQYF.

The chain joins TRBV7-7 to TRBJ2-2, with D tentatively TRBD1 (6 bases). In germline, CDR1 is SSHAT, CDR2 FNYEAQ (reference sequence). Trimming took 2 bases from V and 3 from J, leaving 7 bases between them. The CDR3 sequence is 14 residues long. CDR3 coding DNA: TGTGCCAGCAGCTTATCAGGGGACACCGGGGAGCTGTTTTTT. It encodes CASSLSGDTGELFF.

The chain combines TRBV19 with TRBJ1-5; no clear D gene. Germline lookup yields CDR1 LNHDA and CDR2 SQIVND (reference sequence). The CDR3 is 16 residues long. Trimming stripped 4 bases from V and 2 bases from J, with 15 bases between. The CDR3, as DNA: TGTGCCAGTAGTACCACTAGGCGATCTGGCAATCAGCCCCAGCATTTT. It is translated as CASSTTRRSGNQPQHF.

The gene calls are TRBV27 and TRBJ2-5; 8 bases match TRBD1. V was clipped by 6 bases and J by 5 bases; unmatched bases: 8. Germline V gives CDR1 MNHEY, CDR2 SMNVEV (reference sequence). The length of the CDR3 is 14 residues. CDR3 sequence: CASRATGVRETQYF. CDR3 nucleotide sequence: TGTGCCAGCAGAGCGACAGGGGTCCGGGAGACCCAGTACTTC.

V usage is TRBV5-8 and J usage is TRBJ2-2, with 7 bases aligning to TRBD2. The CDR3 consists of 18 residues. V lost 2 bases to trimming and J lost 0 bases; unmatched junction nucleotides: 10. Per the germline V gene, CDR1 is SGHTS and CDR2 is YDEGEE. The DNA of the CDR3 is TGTGCCAGCAGCTTTCTGCCTAGCGGTTCCCCGAACACCGGGGAGCTGTTTTTT. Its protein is CASSFLPSGSPNTGELFF.

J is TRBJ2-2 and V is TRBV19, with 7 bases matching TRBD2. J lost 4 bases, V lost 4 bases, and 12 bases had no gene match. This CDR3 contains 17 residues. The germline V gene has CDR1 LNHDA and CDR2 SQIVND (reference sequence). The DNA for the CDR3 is TGTGCCAGTAGTACCTCTGGCGGGAGAGTGTTCACCGGGGAGCTGTTTTTT. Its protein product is CASSTSGGRVFTGELFF.

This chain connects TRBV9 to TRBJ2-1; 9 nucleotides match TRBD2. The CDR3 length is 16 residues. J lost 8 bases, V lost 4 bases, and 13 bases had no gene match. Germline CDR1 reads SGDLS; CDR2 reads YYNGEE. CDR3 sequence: CASSFGGLAPIYEQFF. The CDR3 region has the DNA TGTGCCAGCAGCTTCGGGGGACTAGCCCCGATATATGAGCAGTTCTTC.

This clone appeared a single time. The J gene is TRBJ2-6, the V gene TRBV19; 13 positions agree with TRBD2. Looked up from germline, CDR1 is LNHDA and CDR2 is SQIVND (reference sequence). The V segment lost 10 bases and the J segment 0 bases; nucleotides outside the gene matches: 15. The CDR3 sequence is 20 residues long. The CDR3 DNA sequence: TGTGCCATTTCGACTCCTCAACTAGCGGGAGGGCCCTCTGGGGCCAACGTCCTGACTTTC. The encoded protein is CAISTPQLAGGPSGANVLTF. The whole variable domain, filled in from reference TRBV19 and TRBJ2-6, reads DGGITQSPKYLFRKEGQNVTLSCEQNLNHDAMYWYRQDPGQGLRLIYYSQIVNDFQKGDIAEGYSVSREKKESFPLTVTSAQKNPTAFYLCAISTPQLAGGPSGANVLTFGAGSRLTVL.

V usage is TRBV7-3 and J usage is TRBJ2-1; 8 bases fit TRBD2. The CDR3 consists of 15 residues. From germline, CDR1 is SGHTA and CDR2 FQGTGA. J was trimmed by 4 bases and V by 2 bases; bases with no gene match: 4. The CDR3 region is CASSLRSGEYNEQFF. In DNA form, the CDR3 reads TGTGCCAGCAGCTTACGTAGCGGGGAATACAATGAGCAGTTCTTC.

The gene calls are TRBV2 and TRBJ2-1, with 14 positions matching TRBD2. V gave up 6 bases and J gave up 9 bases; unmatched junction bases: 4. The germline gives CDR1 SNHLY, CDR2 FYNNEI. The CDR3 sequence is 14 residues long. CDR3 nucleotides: TGTGCCAGCAGCCCCGGGACTAGCGGGAGTGAGCAGTTCTTC. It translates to CASSPGTSGSEQFF. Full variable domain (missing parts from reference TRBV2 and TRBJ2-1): EPEVTQTPSHQVTQMGQEVILRCVPISNHLYFYWYRQILGQKVEFLVSFYNNEISEKSEIFDDQFSVERPDGSNFTLKIRSTKLEDSAMYFCASSPGTSGSEQFFGPGTRLTVL.

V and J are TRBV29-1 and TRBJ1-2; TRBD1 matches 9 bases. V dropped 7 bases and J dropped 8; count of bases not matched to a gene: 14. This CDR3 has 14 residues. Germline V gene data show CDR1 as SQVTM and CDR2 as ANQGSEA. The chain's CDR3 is CSGGERTGEQGYTF. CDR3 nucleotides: TGCAGCGGGGGGGAAAGGACAGGGGAACAAGGCTACACCTTC.

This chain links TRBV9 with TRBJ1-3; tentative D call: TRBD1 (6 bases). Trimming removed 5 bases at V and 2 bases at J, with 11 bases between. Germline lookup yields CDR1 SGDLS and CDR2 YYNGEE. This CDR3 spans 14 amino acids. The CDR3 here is CASSETGTGNTIYF. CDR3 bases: TGTGCCAGCAGTGAGACAGGTACTGGAAACACCATATATTTT.

CDR3 sequence: CASSGSGVGTGELFF. CDR3 sequence (DNA): TGTGCCAGCAGCGGGTCAGGGGTAGGCACCGGGGAGCTGTTTTTT. The rearrangement joins TRBV6-6 to TRBJ2-2; the D gene is possibly TRBD1 (6 bases). Deletions cut 6 bases from V and 4 bases from J, with 15 bases between. The CDR3 covers 15 residues. The germline gives CDR1 MNHNY, CDR2 SVGAGI (reference sequence).

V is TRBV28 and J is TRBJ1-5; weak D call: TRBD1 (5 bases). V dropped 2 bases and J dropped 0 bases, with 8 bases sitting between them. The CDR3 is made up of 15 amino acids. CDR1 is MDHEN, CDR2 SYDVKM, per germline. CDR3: CASSLSTGSNQPQHF. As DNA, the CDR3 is TGTGCCAGCAGTTTAAGTACAGGTAGCAATCAGCCCCAGCATTTT.

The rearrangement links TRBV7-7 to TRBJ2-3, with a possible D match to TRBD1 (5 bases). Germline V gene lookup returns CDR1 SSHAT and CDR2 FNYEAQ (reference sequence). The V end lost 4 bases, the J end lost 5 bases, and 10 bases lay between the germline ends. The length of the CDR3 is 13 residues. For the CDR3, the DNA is TGTGCCAGCAGCTCGTCCCAGGGAGATACGCAGTATTTT. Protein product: CASSSSQGDTQYF.

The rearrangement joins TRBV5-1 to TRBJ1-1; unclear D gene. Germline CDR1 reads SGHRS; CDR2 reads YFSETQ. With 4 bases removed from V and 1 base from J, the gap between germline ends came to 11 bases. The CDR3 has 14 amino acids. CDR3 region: CASSKVGGNTEAFF. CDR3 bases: TGCGCCAGCAGCAAGGTGGGAGGGAACACTGAAGCTTTCTTT.

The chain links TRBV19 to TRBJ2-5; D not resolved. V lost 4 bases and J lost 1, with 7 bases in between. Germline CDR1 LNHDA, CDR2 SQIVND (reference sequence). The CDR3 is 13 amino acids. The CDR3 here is CASSTVRQETQYF. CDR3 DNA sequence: TGTGCCAGTAGTACCGTCCGCCAAGAGACCCAGTACTTC.

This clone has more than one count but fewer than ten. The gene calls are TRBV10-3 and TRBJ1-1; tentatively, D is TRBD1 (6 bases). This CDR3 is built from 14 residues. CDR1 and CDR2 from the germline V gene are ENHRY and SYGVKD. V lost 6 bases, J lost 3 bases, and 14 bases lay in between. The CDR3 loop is CAIRGYRDDTEAFF. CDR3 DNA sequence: TGTGCCATCAGGGGTTACAGGGATGACACTGAAGCTTTCTTT.